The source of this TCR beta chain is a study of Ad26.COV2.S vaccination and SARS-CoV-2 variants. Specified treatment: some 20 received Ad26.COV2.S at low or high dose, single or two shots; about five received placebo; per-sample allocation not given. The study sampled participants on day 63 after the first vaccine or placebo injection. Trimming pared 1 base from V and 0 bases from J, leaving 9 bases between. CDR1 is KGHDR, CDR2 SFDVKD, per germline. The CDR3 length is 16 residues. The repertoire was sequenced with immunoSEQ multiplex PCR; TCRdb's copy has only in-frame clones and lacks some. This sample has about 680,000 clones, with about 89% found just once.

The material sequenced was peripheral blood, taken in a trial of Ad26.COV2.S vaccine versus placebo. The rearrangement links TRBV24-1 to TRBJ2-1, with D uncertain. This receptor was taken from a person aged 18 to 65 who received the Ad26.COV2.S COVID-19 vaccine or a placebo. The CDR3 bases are TGTGCCACCAGTGATTTCAGGACGAGCTCCTACAATGAGCAGTTCTTC. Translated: CATSDFRTSSYNEQFF.